The rows below give T cell receptor beta chains drawn from one sample of a study of cytomegalovirus exposure and HLA in healthy donors. Profiling relied on immunoSEQ multiplex PCR, and the TCRdb table lists in-frame clones only, not all of them. This sample carries 100,000 or so clones, approximately 68% of them seen once, and the ten largest clones take approximately 4.8%. The sample consisted of PBMCs. The source of these receptors is a woman under 30 in good health and CMV-seropositive. Each CDR3 is given with its conserved first and last residue. Each record gives: clone size, V gene, D gene, J gene, CDR3 DNA, CDR3 protein. The D gene is left open where the match is weak. Size values are once, few and many counts, or a class for expanded clones, and some rows have none.

>-|TRBV10-3|-|TRBJ2-1
TGTGCCATCGGGGACAACTACAATGAGCAGTTCTTC
CAIGDNYNEQFF
>-|TRBV15|-|TRBJ2-3
TGTGCCACCGCTGGATTGGGGCTTTTACAGGTGCGGACAGATACGCAGTATTTT
CATAGLGLLQVRTDTQYF
>-|TRBV27|-|TRBJ2-7
TGTGCCAGCAGTTTATACGGTAACTACGAGCAGTACTTC
CASSLYGNYEQYF
>-|TRBV11-3|TRBD2|TRBJ2-5
TGTGCCAGCAGCTTAGGAGGTGGTAGCGGGAGGGCCCGAGAGACCCAGTACTTC
CASSLGGGSGRARETQYF
>-|TRBV28|TRBD2|TRBJ2-3
TGTGCCAGCAGTTTTAACCTAGCGGGCACAGATACGCAGTATTTT
CASSFNLAGTDTQYF
>-|TRBV28|-|TRBJ2-7
TGTGCCAGCAGTACATCTAGGATCGAGCAGTACTTC
CASSTSRIEQYF
>-|TRBV4-3|-|TRBJ1-2
TGCGCCAGCAGCCAAGATCGGGTCCGGGGGGCGGGAGGCTACACCTTC
CASSQDRVRGAGGYTF
>-|TRBV19|TRBD2|TRBJ2-7
TGTGCCAGTAGTCTCCAACTAGCGGCAAGCTCCTACGAGCAGTACTTC
CASSLQLAASSYEQYF
>-|TRBV7-7|-|TRBJ2-3
TGTGCCAGCAGCCCCCACCCGGACTCCTTGGTAGATACGCAGTATTTT
CASSPHPDSLVDTQYF
>-|TRBV7-2|TRBD2|TRBJ2-5
TGTGCCAGCAGCCCCGTAGCGGGAGCTGGAGAGACCCAGTACTTC
CASSPVAGAGETQYF
>-|TRBV6-5|-|TRBJ2-5
TGTGCTAGCAGCTCAATGGGCGGGCACGAGACCCAGTACTTC
CASSSMGGHETQYF
>-|TRBV7-2|-|TRBJ1-1
TGTGCCAGCAGCTTAGGTGGGGGGATCACTGAAGCTTTCTTT
CASSLGGGITEAFF
>-|TRBV4-1|TRBD2|TRBJ2-3
TGCGCCAGCAGCCAAGAAGGACTAGCGGGAGGAGTAGATACGCAGTATTTT
CASSQEGLAGGVDTQYF
>-|TRBV5-8|TRBD1|TRBJ2-7
TGTGCCAGCAACGCCGGGACAGCCTCCTACGAGCAGTACTTC
CASNAGTASYEQYF
>-|TRBV7-2|-|TRBJ2-7
TGTGCCAGCAGCCTCTATGAGGGATCCTCCTACGAGCAGTACTTC
CASSLYEGSSYEQYF
>-|TRBV15|-|TRBJ1-3
TGTGCCACCTGGACCGACAGGAGCTCTGGAAACACCATATATTTT
CATWTDRSSGNTIYF
>-|TRBV30|TRBD1|TRBJ2-5
TGTGCCTGGAGTGTCCGGGACAGGGGAGAAGGTAGCGGGAAAGAGACCCAGTACTTC
CAWSVRDRGEGSGKETQYF
>-|TRBV30|-|TRBJ1-3
TGTGCCTGGAGGGAGGGAGGAAACACCATATATTTT
CAWREGGNTIYF
>-|TRBV9|TRBD2|TRBJ2-1
TGTGCCAGCAGCGGCGCGGGCAACGGGGGGGGCAATGAGCAGTTCTTC
CASSGAGNGGGNEQFF
>once|TRBV20-1|-|TRBJ1-1
TGCAGTTCACAGACGAACACTGAAGCTTTCTTT
CSSQTNTEAFF
>-|TRBV7-8|-|TRBJ1-1
TGTGCCAGCAGCTTTATAACGCAGGGGAAGTCTGAAGCTTTCTTT
CASSFITQGKSEAFF
>-|TRBV10-3|-|TRBJ1-4
TGTGCCATCAGTGTTGGGCCGGGGGAAAAACTGTTTTTT
CAISVGPGEKLFF
>-|TRBV28|-|TRBJ2-1
TGTGCCAGCAGTATTCCCGGGACTTACAATGAGCAGTTCTTC
CASSIPGTYNEQFF
>-|TRBV27|TRBD1|TRBJ2-3
TGTGCCAGCAGTCGACAGGGCGTAGATACGCAGTATTTT
CASSRQGVDTQYF
>-|TRBV19|-|TRBJ1-5
TGTGCCAGTAGTCCCAACAGTAATCAGCCCCAGCATTTT
CASSPNSNQPQHF
>-|TRBV7-2|-|TRBJ1-1
TGTGCCAGCAGCTACCTTGGGGGGATCGAAGCTTTCTTT
CASSYLGGIEAFF
>-|TRBV7-2|-|TRBJ2-3
TGTGCCAGCAGTCCCGGAGGCAGGTACGCCTCAGATACGCAGTATTTT
CASSPGGRYASDTQYF
>-|TRBV7-2|-|TRBJ2-3
TGTGCCAGCAGCTTACCAGGGGCAGATACGCAGTATTTT
CASSLPGADTQYF
>-|TRBV27|-|TRBJ1-3
TGTGCCAGCAGTCCAGGCTCTGGAAACACCATATATTTT
CASSPGSGNTIYF
>-|TRBV18|TRBD2|TRBJ2-5
TGTGCCAGCTCACCTAGCGGGAGGGTCCGAGAGACCCAGTACTTC
CASSPSGRVRETQYF
>-|TRBV27|-|TRBJ2-1
TGTGCCAGCAGTTTAAGGGGCAATGAGCAGTTCTTC
CASSLRGNEQFF
>-|TRBV28|-|TRBJ1-4
TGTGCCAGCAGTCCCCCAATACAGGGCGGCATCCATCAGGGAAAACTGTTTTTT
CASSPPIQGGIHQGKLFF
>few|TRBV14|-|TRBJ2-5
TGTGCCAGCAGCCAGCGCGCGGGCCAAGAGACCCAGTACTTC
CASSQRAGQETQYF
>-|TRBV5-1|-|TRBJ1-5
TGCGCCAGCAGCACCACAGTTAATCAGCCCCAGCATTTT
CASSTTVNQPQHF
>-|TRBV27|-|TRBJ2-7
TGTGCCAGCAGTTTATCTGGCGGGTCCTACGAGCAGTACTTC
CASSLSGGSYEQYF
>-|TRBV5-4|-|TRBJ2-7
TGTGCCAGCAGCTTGAGTCTAGCAAGCTCCTACGAGCAGTACTTC
CASSLSLASSYEQYF
>-|TRBV28|-|TRBJ2-7
TGTGCCAGCAGTTTAAGGTCTCAGGGCTCCTACGAGCAGTACTTC
CASSLRSQGSYEQYF
>-|TRBV4-3|TRBD1|TRBJ2-1
TGCGCCAGCAGCCAAGATAACACAGGGGTCCGGAATGAGCAGTTCTTC
CASSQDNTGVRNEQFF
>few|TRBV18|-|TRBJ2-1
TGTGCCAGCTCACCGGGTCTCACCGGGAATGAGCAGTTCTTC
CASSPGLTGNEQFF
>-|TRBV18|-|TRBJ1-1
TGTGCCAGCTCACTACTAACTTTCGCGAACACTGAAGCTTTCTTT
CASSLLTFANTEAFF
>-|TRBV19|-|TRBJ1-3
TGTGCCAGTACCTCGGGTGGAGGAAACACCATATATTTT
CASTSGGGNTIYF
>-|TRBV7-2|-|TRBJ1-4
TGTGCCAGCAGCCCCTTTCCCGCTAATGAAAAACTGTTTTTT
CASSPFPANEKLFF
>-|TRBV5-4|TRBD1|TRBJ2-7
TGTGCCAGCAGGAGAGGACAGGCATCCTACGAGCAGTACTTC
CASRRGQASYEQYF
>-|TRBV30|TRBD1|TRBJ1-2
TGTGCCTGGAGTGTACAGGGGGGCTATGGCTACACCTTC
CAWSVQGGYGYTF
>-|TRBV27|TRBD2|TRBJ2-7
TGTGCCAGCAGTTTATGGCTAGCGGGAGTAGACGAGCAGTACTTC
CASSLWLAGVDEQYF
>-|TRBV6-1|TRBD1|TRBJ2-1
TGTGCCAGCAGTGAAGCCGGGACAGGGCCCTACAATGAGCAGTTCTTC
CASSEAGTGPYNEQFF
>-|TRBV27|TRBD2|TRBJ2-7
TGTGCCAGCAGTCCAGGACTAGCGGGAGGGCCGGGGGAGCAGTACTTC
CASSPGLAGGPGEQYF
>few|TRBV5-8|-|TRBJ1-3
TGTGCCAGCAACCAGGGAATCACTGGAAACACCATATATTTT
CASNQGITGNTIYF
>-|TRBV28|TRBD2|TRBJ2-7
TGTGCCAGCAGTCCCCAAGGACTAGCGCGGTACGAGCAGTACTTC
CASSPQGLARYEQYF
>-|TRBV2|-|TRBJ2-1
TGTGCCACAGCGACTCCCTCCTACAATGAGCAGTTCTTC
CATATPSYNEQFF
>few|TRBV5-5|TRBD1|TRBJ1-1
TGTGCCAGCAGCTCTCTTCAGGGGGCCCCTGAAGCTTTCTTT
CASSSLQGAPEAFF
>-|TRBV18|TRBD1|TRBJ1-4
TGTGCCAGCTCACCAATTAGGACAGGGACGGCTAATGAAAAACTGTTTTTT
CASSPIRTGTANEKLFF
>few|TRBV28|-|TRBJ1-5
TGTGCCAGCAGTTTAGCGGACAGACTTAATCAGCCCCAGCATTTT
CASSLADRLNQPQHF
>-|TRBV7-2|TRBD2|TRBJ2-3
TGTGCCAGCAGCGGAGGTAGAGTGCGGGAGCCAGATACGCAGTATTTT
CASSGGRVREPDTQYF
>-|TRBV7-2|TRBD2|TRBJ2-5
TGTGCCAGCAGCCGAGGACTAGCGGGAGAAAGGGAGACCCAGTACTTC
CASSRGLAGERETQYF
>-|TRBV28|-|TRBJ2-5
TGTGCCAGCAGTTTAACGGACAGCCAAGAGACCCAGTACTTC
CASSLTDSQETQYF